Listed here are 14 T cell receptor beta chains from one sample, sequenced in a study of blood T cell repertoires in COVID-19. Sequenced by immunoSEQ multiplex PCR; TCRdb stores in-frame clones only, minus some. The sample yields roughly 230,000 clones, about four fifths seen once. The sequencing input was peripheral blood. The receptors derive from a man aged 50-59 years with active or convalescent COVID-19.

J is TRBJ1-1 and V is TRBV7-2; unclear D gene. Looked up from germline, CDR1 is SGHTA and CDR2 is FQGNSA. This CDR3 is built from 14 residues. Trimming left V 4 bases short and J 1 base short, with 10 bases between. CDR3: CASSSQPGNTEAFF. The CDR3 DNA is TGTGCCAGCAGCTCCCAACCAGGGAACACTGAAGCTTTCTTT.

The chain couples TRBV25-1 to TRBJ1-2, with 8 bases identical to TRBD1. The germline gives CDR1 MGHDK, CDR2 SYGVNS. The CDR3 covers 14 residues. The V gene end was trimmed by 2 bases and the J gene end by 8 bases; junction bases not matched to a gene: 7. The CDR3 sequence is CASSELGQGGGYTF. CDR3 bases: TGTGCCAGCAGTGAACTTGGACAGGGAGGAGGCTACACCTTC.

The CDR3 DNA reads TGTGCCAGCACTAAGGGGTTCCCGAATAATTCACCCCTCCACTTT. Protein sequence: CASTKGFPNNSPLHF. This chain links TRBV6-6 with TRBJ1-6; D may be TRBD1 (5 bases). Germline assignment: CDR1 MNHNY and CDR2 SVGAGI (reference sequence). Trimming left V 7 bases short and J 5 bases short, with 15 bases between. The CDR3 spans 15 residues.

The chain is built from TRBV4-2 and TRBJ2-1; a possible D gene is TRBD2 (7 bases). V was shortened by 4 bases and J by 7 bases, with 17 bases between the two germline ends. The CDR3 is 15 residues long. Looked up from germline, CDR1 is LGHNA and CDR2 is YNFKEQ. Written as DNA, the CDR3 is TGTGCCAGCAGCCCACGAAGGGGGGGGGCGAATGAGCAGTTCTTC. As protein: CASSPRRGGANEQFF.

This sequence joins TRBV7-8 and TRBJ2-7, with TRBD1 identical over 7 bases. The length of the CDR3 is 17 residues. V dropped 1 base and J dropped 4; count of bases not matched to a gene: 13. Germline lookup yields CDR1 SGHVS and CDR2 FQNEAQ. The CDR3 region has the DNA TGTGCCAGCAGCTTAGGCCCGTCCGGGACAGCGCCTTACGAGCAGTACTTC. This translates into CASSLGPSGTAPYEQYF.

DNA for the CDR3: TGTGCCAGCAGCCCCGACAGGGGCTATGGCTACACCTTC. This sequence encodes CASSPDRGYGYTF. The chain uses TRBV12-3 or TRBV12-4 and TRBJ1-2; 8 bases line up with TRBD1. V dropped 6 bases and J dropped 4; count of bases not matched to a gene: 4. The CDR3 sequence is 13 residues long.

This chain joins TRBV20-1 and TRBJ1-1, with TRBD1 matching over 11 bases. The germline V gene encodes CDR1 DFQATT and CDR2 SNEGSKA (reference sequence). This CDR3 contains 16 residues. The junction had 10 bases not matched to a gene; V was cut back by 3 bases and J by 4 bases. In DNA form, the CDR3 reads TGCAGTGCTAGTCACGGGGGGACAGGGGGGAGCACTGAAGCTTTCTTT. Translating gives CSASHGGTGGSTEAFF.

This chain joins TRBV15 and TRBJ2-3; D remains unclear. Per germline, CDR1 LNHNV and CDR2 YYDKDF (reference sequence). Trimming cost V 4 bases and J 6 bases, with 8 bases left between them. This CDR3 region has 12 residues. CDR3 coding DNA: TGTGCCACCAGCAAGAGCCTGGATACGCAGTATTTT. This encodes CATSKSLDTQYF. The whole variable domain, filled in from reference TRBV15 and TRBJ2-3, reads DAMVIQNPRYQVTQFGKPVTLSCSQTLNHNVMYWYQQKSSQAPKLLFHYYDKDFNNEADTPDNFQSRRPNTSFCFLDIRSPGLGDTAMYLCATSKSLDTQYFGPGTRLTVL.

This clone was detected a few times. The chain links TRBV19 to TRBJ2-1; 14 nucleotides align to TRBD2. Germline CDR1 and CDR2: LNHDA and SQIVND (reference sequence). The trim removed 6 bases at V and 4 bases at J, leaving 5 bases unmatched. The CDR3 runs 16 residues. CDR3 sequence reads: CASRGTSGGPYNEQFF. In nucleotides, the CDR3 is TGTGCCAGTAGGGGGACTAGCGGGGGACCTTACAATGAGCAGTTCTTC.

Details on this clone: This sample also contains other DNA sequences that code for the same CDR3. The chain combines TRBV5-6 with TRBJ1-5; the match to TRBD1 covers 8 bases. Germline V lookup: CDR1 SGHDT, CDR2 YYEEEE. The trim removed 2 bases at V and 4 bases at J, leaving 5 bases unmatched. CDR3 size: 15 residues. The CDR3 is CASSLSRDRNQPQHF. As DNA, the CDR3 is TGTGCCAGCAGCTTATCCAGGGACAGGAATCAGCCCCAGCATTTT.

V usage is TRBV6-7 and J usage is TRBJ2-7; D not resolved. TRBV6-7 is an ORF, and what it does is uncertain. V was shortened by 8 bases and J by 0 bases, with 20 bases between the two germline ends. The CDR3 totals 16 residues. CDR3 loop: CASPPLCPRHSYEQYF. The CDR3 DNA follows: TGTGCCAGCCCTCCCCTGTGTCCTAGGCACTCCTACGAGCAGTACTTC.

This clone was seen once. The rearrangement links TRBV5-1 to TRBJ2-1; 9 bases are a match to TRBD2. The CDR3 runs 18 residues. V was clipped by 0 bases and J by 1 base; unmatched bases: 8. Germline V gene lookup returns CDR1 SGHRS and CDR2 YFSETQ. Written as DNA, the CDR3 is TGCGCCAGCAGCTTGGGGCTAGCGGGGACTGGGTCCTACAATGAGCAGTTCTTC. Translating gives CASSLGLAGTGSYNEQFF.

This clone was counted between two and nine times. The chain recombines TRBV7-2 with TRBJ1-1; the match to TRBD1 covers 8 bases. The CDR3 spans 14 residues. The V gene's germline CDR1 is SGHTA and CDR2 FQGNSA. With V trimmed by 5 bases and J by 10 bases, 12 bases remained unmatched. The CDR3 is CASSTDRVRWGAFF. DNA for the CDR3: TGTGCCAGCAGCACGGACAGGGTTCGGTGGGGAGCTTTCTTT.

The V call is TRBV28, the J call TRBJ1-2; 7 nucleotides agree with TRBD1. Trimming took 6 bases from V and 0 from J; bases not matched to a gene: 4. The CDR3 is 14 amino acids. CDR1 and CDR2 from the germline V gene are MDHEN and SYDVKM. The CDR3, as DNA: TGTGCCAGCAGCCGACAGGGAGCTAACTATGGCTACACCTTC. It specifies CASSRQGANYGYTF.